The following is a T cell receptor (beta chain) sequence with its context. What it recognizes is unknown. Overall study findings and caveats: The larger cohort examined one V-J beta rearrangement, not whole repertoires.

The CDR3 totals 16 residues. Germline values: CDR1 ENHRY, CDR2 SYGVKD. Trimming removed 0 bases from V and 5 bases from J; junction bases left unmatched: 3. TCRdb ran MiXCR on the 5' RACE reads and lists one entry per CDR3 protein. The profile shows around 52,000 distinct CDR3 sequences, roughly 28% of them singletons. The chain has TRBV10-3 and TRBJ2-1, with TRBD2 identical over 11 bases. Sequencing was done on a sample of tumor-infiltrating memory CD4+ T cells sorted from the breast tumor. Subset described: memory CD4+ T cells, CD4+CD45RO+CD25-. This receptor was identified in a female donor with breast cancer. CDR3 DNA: TGTGCCATCAGTGAGTCATTACTAGCGGGAGACAATGAGCAGTTCTTC. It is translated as CAISESLLAGDNEQFF.